This TCR beta chain comes out of a study of blood T cell repertoires in COVID-19 (dated by TCRdb to 2018 to 2020). Background on the whole study: The collaborator samples originated in the United States, Italy and Spain and spanned the acute and convalescent phases of COVID-19. The prospective study material was composed of cDNA or gDNA derived from T cells, B-cell-depleted T cells, or PBMCs. Deeply sampled blood TCRbeta repertoires from subjects exposed to, actively infected with, or recovered from COVID-19 were included in the dataset. The repertoires were released in a freely available public database intended as a resource for research on the immune response to SARS-CoV-2. The samples were drawn from the first 160 participants of the ongoing ImmuneRACE study and from more than 1,000 subjects provided by 6 global collaborators. Nearly every sample came with metadata listing a de-identified subject ID, COVID-19 status, age in years and sex. HLA class I and class II types, where available, came from metadata supplied by the sample provider rather than from assay-based typing. What the study reported, not specific to this receptor: Clinical and demographic metadata were provided uncurated, with the amount varying by source and participant.

Based on the germline V gene, the CDR1 and CDR2 sequences are SGHTA and FQGNSA. The CDR3 goes from the cysteine to the phenylalanine over 14 residues. The retained sequence is limited to the CDR3, 42 bases, with the frame set at the first base. Trimming at the junction amounts to 1 base on V and 5 bases on J, and the germline ends lie 8 bases apart. On this clone itself: What this receptor recognizes is not known. No base quality values were provided; no much bigger clone lies one nucleotide off.

Whole blood was collected in K2EDTA tubes by collaborating institutions according to the institutions' own protocols. For TCRbeta analysis, collaborator samples were shipped as frozen whole blood, as isolated PBMCs, or as DNA extracted from either sample type. The immunoSEQ Assay, a bias-controlled multiplex PCR, was used to amplify TCRbeta CDR3 regions from genomic DNA. Processing in the source paper ran as follows. Nucleated cell counts per sample were estimated from amplification of reference gene primers within the assay. To quantify the absolute abundance of each unique TCRbeta CDR3 rearrangement, sequence reads were collapsed and filtered. Productive Simpson clonality was computed per sample as the square root of Simpson's diversity index over productive rearrangements. TCRdb mirrors the immuneACCESS table, restricted to in-frame sequences. Some clones are absent from its copies; in checked studies, under half trace to an unresolved V gene, and the reason for the others is unknown. V and J calls and clone size follow that table, whereas D and trimming were derived from the DNA. Within this sample are tens of thousands of clones, with 75% to 90% of them counted one time only. Clones ranked in the top ten supply less than 10% of the sample.

This sequence originates from a human donor in a cohort sampled during active COVID-19. The V and J segments used are TRBV7-2 and TRBJ2-2, with TRBD2 perhaps the D gene, on 5 matching bases. Sequences were obtained from peripheral blood. The sequenced DNA is TGTGCCAGCAGCTTAGGGAGGAAAACCGGGGAGCTGTTTTTT. Translated, it reads CASSLGRKTGELFF. The full variable domain, with segments outside the CDR3 supplied by the reference TRBV7-2 and TRBJ2-2 proteins, appears as GAGVSQSPSNKVTEKGKDVELRCDPISGHTALYWYRQSLGQGLEFLIYFQGNSAPDKSGLPSDRFSAERTGGSVSTLTIQRTQQEDSAVYLCASSLGRKTGELFFGEGSRLTVL.